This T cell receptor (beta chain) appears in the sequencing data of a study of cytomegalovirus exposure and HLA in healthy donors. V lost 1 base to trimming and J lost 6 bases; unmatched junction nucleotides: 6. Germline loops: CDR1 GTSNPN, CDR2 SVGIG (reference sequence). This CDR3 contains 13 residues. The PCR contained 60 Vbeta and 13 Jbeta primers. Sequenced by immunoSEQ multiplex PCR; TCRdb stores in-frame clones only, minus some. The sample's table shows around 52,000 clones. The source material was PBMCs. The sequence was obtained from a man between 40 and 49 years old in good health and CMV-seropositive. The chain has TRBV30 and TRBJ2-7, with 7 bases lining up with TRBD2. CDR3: CAWSGLAALEQYF. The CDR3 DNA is TGTGCCTGGAGTGGGCTAGCGGCCCTCGAGCAGTACTTC.